The entry that follows covers one TCR beta chain sequence. V was trimmed by 8 bases and J by 1 base, leaving 10 bases between them. This CDR3 has 13 residues. Germline CDR1 is LNHDA and CDR2 is SQIVND (reference sequence). This sample was included in a study of PD-L1 blockade in urothelial cancer. The time point here: pretreatment peripheral blood. Profiled with immunoSEQ multiplex PCR; TCRdb holds only in-frame clones, not every one. This repertoire shows around 71,000 clones, around 85% found once; its top ten account for about 7.4%. The TCR was taken from a man aged 40-55 years with urothelial cancer. The input for sequencing was PBMCs, taken around atezolizumab (anti-PD-L1) treatment. The V call is TRBV19, the J call TRBJ2-3; a possible D gene is TRBD1 (5 bases). The CDR3 nucleotides are TGTGCCAGTGCAGGGTTCCGCACAGATACGCAGTATTTT. Amino acid sequence: CASAGFRTDTQYF.